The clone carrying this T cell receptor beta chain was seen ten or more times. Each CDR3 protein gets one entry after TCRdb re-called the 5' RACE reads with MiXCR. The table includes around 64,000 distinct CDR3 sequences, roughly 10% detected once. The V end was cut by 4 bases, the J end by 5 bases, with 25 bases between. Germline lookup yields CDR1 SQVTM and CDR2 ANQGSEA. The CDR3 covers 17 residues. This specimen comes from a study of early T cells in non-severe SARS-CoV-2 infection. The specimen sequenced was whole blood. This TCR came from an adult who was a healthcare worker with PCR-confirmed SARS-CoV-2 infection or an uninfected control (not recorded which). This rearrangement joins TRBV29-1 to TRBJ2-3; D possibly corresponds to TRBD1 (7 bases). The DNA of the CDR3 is TGCAGCGTTGTTGGAGGGGGCGGGATCGGCCACGGAGATACGCAGTATTTT. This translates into CSVVGGGGIGHGDTQYF.